The 25 T cell receptor beta chains presented below share a single source sample, sequenced in a study of graft-versus-host responses after intestinal transplantation. Using immunoSEQ multiplex PCR, the repertoire was profiled, and TCRdb retains in-frame clones only, with some absent. The sample lists around 100,000 clones, 87% occurring once. Their antigen targets remain unknown. Sample: unstimulated CD4+ T cells sorted from spleen or lymph node cells, taken before transplant. Source of these receptors: a human donor who was the organ donor for an intestinal transplant.

The V call is TRBV10-2, the J call TRBJ2-5; the D gene could be TRBD1 or TRBD2 (5 bases each). The CDR3 contains 14 residues. The V end lost 8 bases, the J end lost 1 base, and 14 bases lay between the germline ends. The germline V gene has CDR1 WSHSY and CDR2 SAAADI. The CDR3 here is CASANRDLQETQYF. The CDR3, as DNA: TGCGCCAGCGCGAACCGGGACCTCCAAGAGACCCAGTACTTC.

The chain has TRBV6-5 and TRBJ2-6; unclear D gene. Per the germline V gene, CDR1 is MNHEY and CDR2 is SVGAGI. Trimming shortened V by 8 bases and J by 2 bases, and 10 bases separated the two germline ends. This CDR3 has 14 residues. As DNA, the CDR3 is TGTGCCAGCCGTATCCGGACTGGGGCCAACGTCCTGACTTTC. Translating it yields CASRIRTGANVLTF.

To note about this clone: An end of the junction differs from the germline gene, which may be a read error. V usage is TRBV30 and J usage is TRBJ1-5; D is unclear. The CDR3 loop spans 14 amino acids. CDR1 is GTSNPN, CDR2 SVGIG, per germline (reference sequence). The CDR3 DNA follows: TGTGCCTGGAGCGCCTCCTATTCGAGCCCTCCGTCTGTTTTT. This encodes CAWSASYSSPPSVF. The whole variable domain, remainder taken from reference TRBV30 and TRBJ1-5, is SQTIHQWPATLVQPVGSPLSLECTVEGTSNPNLYWYRQAAGRGLQLLFYSVGIGQISSEVPQNLSASRPQDRQFILSSKKLLLSDSGFYLCAWSASYSSPPSVFGDGTRLSIL.

The rearrangement joins TRBV19 to TRBJ2-1; 10 positions match TRBD1. J was trimmed by 7 bases and V by 6 bases; bases with no gene match: 9. The germline gives CDR1 LNHDA, CDR2 SQIVND (reference sequence). This CDR3 comprises 15 residues. The CDR3 sequence is CASSKMWGQGNEQFF. CDR3 bases: TGTGCCAGTAGCAAAATGTGGGGACAGGGGAATGAGCAGTTCTTC.

The chain carries TRBV6-4 and TRBJ2-2; TRBD2 agrees at 13 bases. The CDR3 is made up of 20 amino acids. CDR1 MRHNA and CDR2 SNTAGT come from the germline V gene. J lost 2 bases, V lost 1 base, and 10 bases had no gene match. The DNA for the CDR3 is TGTGCCAGCAGTGACTGTAGGACTAGCGGGGGCCCAAATAACACCGGGGAGCTGTTTTTT. It specifies CASSDCRTSGGPNNTGELFF.

The chain uses TRBV6-1 and TRBJ2-3, with unresolved D. Looked up from germline, CDR1 is MNHNS and CDR2 is SASEGT. The CDR3 spans 13 residues. V lost 0 bases to trimming and J lost 1 base, with 2 bases between them. For the CDR3, the DNA is TGTGCCAGCAGTGAAGCAGGCACAGATACGCAGTATTTT. Its protein product is CASSEAGTDTQYF.

The V and J genes are TRBV28 and TRBJ1-2; D may be TRBD1 (5 bases). Trimming left V 5 bases short and J 3 bases short, with 13 bases between. The length of the CDR3 is 14 residues. Germline CDR1 reads MDHEN; CDR2 reads SYDVKM. CDR3 residues: CASSEGTLDYGYTF. CDR3 coding DNA: TGTGCCAGCAGTGAAGGGACGTTGGACTATGGCTACACCTTC.

The chain recombines TRBV28 with TRBJ2-5; D remains ambiguous. This CDR3 is 12 amino acids long. Trimming took off 7 bases at V and 2 bases at J, with 8 bases between the two ends. Germline-derived CDR1 and CDR2 are MDHEN and SYDVKM. The CDR3 sequence: CASTAQQETQYF. Here the CDR3 DNA reads TGTGCCAGCACCGCCCAGCAAGAGACCCAGTACTTC.

CDR3 residues: CASSLLANYEQYF. CDR3 nucleotides: TGTGCCAGCAGCTTACTAGCTAACTACGAGCAGTACTTC. The V gene is TRBV7-3, the J gene TRBJ2-7, with D maybe TRBD2 (5 bases). The V end was cut by 2 bases, the J end by 3 bases, with 8 bases between. Germline V gene data show CDR1 as SGHTA and CDR2 as FQGTGA. This CDR3 spans 13 amino acids. The full variable domain, its missing parts supplied by reference TRBV7-3 and TRBJ2-7, is GAGVSQTPSNKVTEKGKYVELRCDPISGHTALYWYRQSLGQGPEFLIYFQGTGAADDSGLPNDRFFAVRPEGSVSTLKIQRTERGDSAVYLCASSLLANYEQYFGPGTRLTVT.

The rearrangement links TRBV5-1 to TRBJ1-1; 7 positions match TRBD1. The ends lost 0 bases at V and 4 bases at J; junction bases unmatched: 9. The germline V gene encodes CDR1 SGHRS and CDR2 YFSETQ. The length of the CDR3 is 16 residues. Here the CDR3 reads CASSLVGSTGSTEAFF. CDR3 bases: TGCGCCAGCAGCTTGGTAGGTTCGACAGGGTCCACTGAAGCTTTCTTT.

This sequence joins TRBV7-2 and TRBJ1-2; TRBD1 matches 12 bases. The CDR3 totals 17 residues. From germline, CDR1 is SGHTA and CDR2 FQGNSA. Losses at the gene ends were 0 bases for V and 5 bases for J; bases not matched to a gene: 7. The CDR3 coding sequence is TGTGCCAGCAGCTTAGCTAGTGGGGACAGGGGGCGGTATGGCTACACCTTC. Translation gives CASSLASGDRGRYGYTF.

This clone has just a few counts. This sequence joins TRBV28 and TRBJ1-6; 8 nucleotides align to TRBD1. Germline V gene sequence: CDR1 MDHEN, CDR2 SYDVKM. The CDR3 is 15 residues long. V lost 6 bases and J lost 9; bases outside the gene matches: 10. CDR3 in amino acids: CASSRNRGGASPLHF. The CDR3 DNA follows: TGTGCCAGCAGCCGTAACAGGGGGGGGGCTTCACCCCTCCACTTT.

The chain employs TRBV5-4 and TRBJ1-2; maybe TRBD1 (5 bases). Trimming shortened V by 4 bases and J by 3 bases, and 16 bases separated the two germline ends. CDR3 length: 15 residues. The germline gives CDR1 SGHNT, CDR2 YYREEE (reference sequence). The CDR3 nucleotides read TGTGCCAGCAGCCAAGGAGACAGTCGAGACTATGGCTACACCTTC. Amino acid sequence: CASSQGDSRDYGYTF.

The CDR3 protein is CASTYYRGLGAEAFF. The CDR3 region has the DNA TGTGCCAGCACGTACTACAGGGGGTTAGGGGCTGAAGCTTTCTTT. The rearrangement uses TRBV11-2 and TRBJ1-1; 8 bases map to TRBD1. From germline, CDR1 is SGHAT and CDR2 FQNNGV. Trimming cost V 7 bases and J 6 bases; bases outside gene matches: 13. The CDR3 has 15 amino acids.

This chain links TRBV7-2 with TRBJ1-5; D is ambiguous. The CDR3 contains 13 residues. The germline V and J ends were trimmed by 5 bases and 6 bases, with 11 bases remaining between them. Germline V gene lookup returns CDR1 SGHTA and CDR2 FQGNSA. For the CDR3, the DNA is TGTGCCAGCAGCCCTTTAGTGGGTCAGCCCCAGCATTTT. This encodes CASSPLVGQPQHF.

The V gene is TRBV19, the J gene TRBJ1-2; 11 bases are shared with TRBD1. The CDR3 is 17 amino acids. Germline V gene sequence: CDR1 LNHDA, CDR2 SQIVND (reference sequence). V trimming: 4 bases; J trimming: 7 bases; junction bases outside the gene matches: 14. In DNA, the CDR3 is TGTGCCAGTAGTAGACCGGGACAGGGGGGCAAGTTCGTTGGCTACACCTTC. It is translated as CASSRPGQGGKFVGYTF.

This rearrangement joins TRBV5-6 to TRBJ1-1; the D is unclear. Deletions cut 1 base from V and 0 bases from J, with 16 bases between. The CDR3 totals 17 residues. Germline V CDR1 and CDR2: SGHDT, YYEEEE. The CDR3 nucleotides are TGTGCCAGCAGCTTGTTTATGGGTGGCAGTTTGAACACTGAAGCTTTCTTT. Amino acid sequence: CASSLFMGGSLNTEAFF. The whole variable domain, remainder taken from reference TRBV5-6 and TRBJ1-1, is DAGVTQSPTHLIKTRGQQVTLRCSPKSGHDTVSWYQQALGQGPQFIFQYYEEEERQRGNFPDRFSGHQFPNYSSELNVNALLLGDSALYLCASSLFMGGSLNTEAFFGQGTRLTVV.

This chain links TRBV5-1 with TRBJ1-1, with 8 positions matching TRBD1. The germline gives CDR1 SGHRS, CDR2 YFSETQ. The CDR3 sequence is 18 residues long. Trimming removed 1 base from V and 1 base from J; junction bases left unmatched: 12. The CDR3 sequence: CASSLRSQGAHSNTEAFF. In nucleotides, the CDR3 is TGCGCCAGCAGCTTGAGGAGCCAGGGGGCCCATTCGAACACTGAAGCTTTCTTT.

This rearrangement joins TRBV6-1 to TRBJ1-4; D is ambiguous. This CDR3 has 15 amino acids. V was trimmed by 3 bases and J by 0 bases, leaving 8 bases between them. The germline gives CDR1 MNHNS, CDR2 SASEGT. CDR3 sequence (DNA): TGTGCCAGCAGTGAGGGCCGAGCAACTAATGAAAAACTGTTTTTT. Encoded protein: CASSEGRATNEKLFF.

This clone is a singleton in its sample. The chain employs TRBV9 and TRBJ1-3; no clear D gene. Germline V gene sequence: CDR1 SGDLS, CDR2 YYNGEE. Trimming shortened V by 0 bases and J by 0 bases, and 13 bases separated the two germline ends. The CDR3 length is 17 residues. This CDR3 is CASSVDPRRSSGNTIYF. The CDR3 DNA follows: TGTGCCAGCAGCGTAGATCCCCGACGGAGCTCTGGAAACACCATATATTTT.

CDR3 amino acids: CASSLPGSASNQPQHF. CDR3 bases: TGTGCCAGCAGTTTGCCGGGGTCAGCTAGCAATCAGCCCCAGCATTTT. The chain uses TRBV28 and TRBJ1-5; no reliable D call. Germline V lookup: CDR1 MDHEN, CDR2 SYDVKM. The germline V and J ends were trimmed by 3 bases and 0 bases, with 12 bases remaining between them. The CDR3 sequence is 16 residues long.

The chain uses TRBV18 and TRBJ1-1, with D possibly being TRBD1 (5 bases). CDR1 and CDR2 from the germline V gene are KGHSH and LQKENI. Trimming stripped 3 bases from V and 7 bases from J, with 15 bases between. The CDR3 loop spans 14 amino acids. CDR3 protein: CASSPDSRTGEAFF. As DNA, the CDR3 is TGTGCCAGCTCACCTGACAGCCGGACCGGTGAAGCTTTCTTT.

This chain links TRBV7-6 with TRBJ2-7, with TRBD2 as a possible D gene (6 bases). CDR3 size: 16 residues. V was clipped by 1 base and J by 0 bases, with 13 bases between them. Per germline, CDR1 SGHVS and CDR2 FNYEAQ. Here the CDR3 DNA reads TGTGCCAGCAGCTTAGGCCCGGGGGAGAGCTCCTACGAGCAGTACTTC. Its protein product is CASSLGPGESSYEQYF.

The rearrangement links TRBV5-1 to TRBJ1-2; 9 bases fit TRBD1. The CDR3 is 14 amino acids. J lost 4 bases, V lost 3 bases, and 4 bases had no gene match. CDR1 is SGHRS and CDR2 is YFSETQ in the germline V gene. CDR3 in amino acids: CASSSGQGSYGYTF. CDR3 bases: TGCGCCAGCAGCTCGGGACAGGGCAGCTATGGCTACACCTTC.

V gene TRBV2 combines with J gene TRBJ1-5; 7 bases map to TRBD1. The germline V gene encodes CDR1 SNHLY and CDR2 FYNNEI. This CDR3 comprises 14 residues. The ends lost 6 bases at V and 4 bases at J; junction bases unmatched: 6. CDR3 loop: CASSGQAINQPQHF. The CDR3 bases are TGTGCCAGCAGCGGACAGGCTATTAATCAGCCCCAGCATTTT.